These T cell receptor beta chains were read from a single sample in a study of CD8 T cells in ankylosing spondylitis. TCRdb recomputed calls from the 5' RACE reads with MiXCR, one row per CDR3 protein. Here the sample spans around 490,000 distinct CDR3 sequences, under 5.5% being singletons. The sample consisted of blood, either unsorted or a sorted T cell fraction (not recorded which). All receptors come from a male donor with ankylosing spondylitis. Each CDR3 is given with its conserved first and last residue. A D gene is named only where the DNA matches it firmly. Not every row has a clone size; where given, it reads once, few, many or a size class.

size	V	D	J	length	DNA	CDR3
many	TRBV5-1	-	TRBJ2-5	14	TGCGCCAGCAGCTTGCTTAGTCCAGAAGAGACCCAGTACTTC	CASSLLSPEETQYF
many	TRBV5-1	-	TRBJ1-1	15	TGCGCCAGCAGCTTGGCCGGGGGGAGGGACACTGAAGCTTTCTTT	CASSLAGGRDTEAFF
many	TRBV12-3/TRBV12-4	-	TRBJ2-2	13	TGTGCCAGCAGTCCCCGGCGGGCCGGGGAGCTGTTTTTT	CASSPRRAGELFF
many	TRBV12-3/TRBV12-4	-	TRBJ2-1	15	TGTGCCAGCACCGCGGACGTTAGCTCCTACAATGAGCAGTTCTTC	CASTADVSSYNEQFF
many	TRBV20-1	TRBD2	TRBJ2-7	15	TGCAGTGCTAGAGCCCCGGGACTAGCGGGACGCGAGCAGTACTTC	CSARAPGLAGREQYF
few	TRBV5-5	-	TRBJ1-2	14	TGTGCCAGCAGCCTCACCGGGTTCTACAGCGGCTACACCTTC	CASSLTGFYSGYTF
many	TRBV29-1	-	TRBJ2-3	12	TGCAGCGTTGAAGATCACAGAGATACGCAGTATTTT	CSVEDHRDTQYF
-	TRBV7-2	-	TRBJ1-1	13	TGTGCCAGCACGGAGGGGATGAACACTGAAGCTTTCTTT	CASTEGMNTEAFF
many	TRBV10-3	-	TRBJ2-7	11	TGTGCCATCATGGCAGAGAACGAGCAGTACTTC	CAIMAENEQYF
many	TRBV7-2	TRBD2	TRBJ2-3	16	TGTGCCAGCAGCTTAGTCCTGCGGGGGGGCCTAGATACGCAGTATTTT	CASSLVLRGGLDTQYF
many	TRBV5-1	TRBD1	TRBJ2-5	16	TGCGCCAGCAGCGTCGACGGGACAGGGTATGGAGAGACCCAGTACTTC	CASSVDGTGYGETQYF
-	TRBV4-2	-	TRBJ2-3	15	TGTGCCAGCAGCCAAGATGGGACTAGCACAGATACGCAGTATTTT	CASSQDGTSTDTQYF
many	TRBV4-2	-	TRBJ2-1	20	TGTGCCAGCAGCCAACCCTTCGCGATCCCCTCGGGACAAAATTCCAATGAGCAGTTCTTC	CASSQPFAIPSGQNSNEQFF
many	TRBV27	-	TRBJ1-1	14	TGTGCCAGCAGTTTAGGACAGTCGGGCACTGAAGCTTTCTTT	CASSLGQSGTEAFF
many	TRBV28	TRBD1	TRBJ1-3	16	TGTGCCAGCAGTTTAGCCGGGACAGGTCCTGGAAACACCATATATTTT	CASSLAGTGPGNTIYF
many	TRBV5-1	TRBD2	TRBJ2-5	14	TGCGCCAGCAGCTCCATGACTAGCGAAGAGACCCAGTACTTC	CASSSMTSEETQYF
many	TRBV5-1	-	TRBJ1-4	14	TGCGCCAGCAGTTCTCGGGGAGGGGGTGAAAAACTGTTTTTT	CASSSRGGGEKLFF
-	TRBV27	TRBD1	TRBJ1-2	13	TGTGCCAGCACCCGGGACAGGGGTTTAGGCTACACCTTC	CASTRDRGLGYTF
-	TRBV12-3/TRBV12-4	TRBD1	TRBJ2-7	15	TGTGCCAGCAGTTTAGCGCTGGGACAGGGCTACGAGCAGTACTTC	CASSLALGQGYEQYF
many	TRBV7-2	TRBD2	TRBJ2-5	15	TGTGCCAGCAGCTTAGATTGGACGGGGGGACAGACCCAGTACTTC	CASSLDWTGGQTQYF
many	TRBV25-1	-	TRBJ1-4	16	TGTGCCAGCAGTGGCGCGGACAGCCCTTATAATGAAAAACTGTTTTTT	CASSGADSPYNEKLFF
many	TRBV29-1	TRBD1	TRBJ1-6	14	TGCAGCGCTAGGACAGGGGGCCCTATATCACCCCTCCACTTT	CSARTGGPISPLHF
many	TRBV27	TRBD2	TRBJ2-5	15	TGTGCCAGCCGACCGGCGGGGGGGCCTCCAGAGACCCAGTACTTC	CASRPAGGPPETQYF
many	TRBV20-1	TRBD1	TRBJ1-2	12	TGCAGTGCTATCAGGGGGCTAGGTGGCTACACCTTC	CSAIRGLGGYTF
many	TRBV4-2	TRBD2	TRBJ2-1	17	TGTGCCAGCAGCCAATCCCCGGGGGGGACATTTCACAATGAGCAGTTCTTC	CASSQSPGGTFHNEQFF
many	TRBV5-1	TRBD1	TRBJ2-2	15	TGCGCCAGCAGCTTCCGACAGGGCGGCACCGGGGAGCTGTTTTTT	CASSFRQGGTGELFF
many	TRBV20-1	TRBD1	TRBJ2-7	13	TGCAGTGCTAGTTTGCCAGGGACAGGCGAGCAGTACTTC	CSASLPGTGEQYF
few	TRBV20-1	-	TRBJ1-5	15	TGCAGTGCTCCTCACCCGGACGGTTTCAATCAGCCCCAGCATTTT	CSAPHPDGFNQPQHF
many	TRBV24-1	-	TRBJ2-1	15	TGTGCCACCAGTCCGGGACTCAGATCCTACAATGAGCAGTTCTTC	CATSPGLRSYNEQFF
many	TRBV20-1	-	TRBJ2-2	13	TGCAGCTCGATGGGACGGGCCGCCGGGGAGCTGTTTTTT	CSSMGRAAGELFF
many	TRBV28	-	TRBJ2-7	13	TGTGCCAGCTCCAGTGTGCGGGCCTACGAGCAGTACTTC	CASSSVRAYEQYF
many	TRBV27	-	TRBJ2-7	14	TGTGCCAGCAACACAAGGACAGGGAGGGCCGAGCAGTACTTC	CASNTRTGRAEQYF
many	TRBV20-1	-	TRBJ1-3	11	TGCAGTGCTAGAGATGGAGACACCATATATTTT	CSARDGDTIYF
many	TRBV7-9	-	TRBJ2-5	15	TGTGCCAGCATCCTCCTCGGGGTGAAACAAGAGACCCAGTACTTC	CASILLGVKQETQYF
few	TRBV3-1	TRBD2	TRBJ2-7	18	TGTGCCAGCAGCCCGAGGTTCGGTTGGCGGGAGAGGACCTACGAGCAGTACTTC	CASSPRFGWRERTYEQYF
few	TRBV6-5	-	TRBJ1-4	17	TGTGCCAGCAGTTACTCGAGGCTGGGCTCAACTAATGAAAAACTGTTTTTT	CASSYSRLGSTNEKLFF
many	TRBV5-1	-	TRBJ2-7	13	TGCGCCAGCAACTTTCCAGGGTATGGCGAGCAGTACTTC	CASNFPGYGEQYF
many	TRBV29-1	-	TRBJ2-5	12	TGCAGCGTTGAAGTCATGCGGCAGACCCAGTACTTC	CSVEVMRQTQYF
many	TRBV10-3	-	TRBJ1-3	14	TGTGCCATCAGGCCGGGGGCGAAAGGAAACACCATATATTTT	CAIRPGAKGNTIYF
many	TRBV4-2	TRBD1	TRBJ2-2	18	TGTGCCAGCAGCCAGCCGGGACAGGGATTTTTCGGGTCCGGGGAGCTGTTTTTT	CASSQPGQGFFGSGELFF
once	TRBV25-1	TRBD2	TRBJ2-7	16	TGTGCCAGCTCCGAGGGCCGGAGCGGGAGAGTTTACGAGCAGTACTTC	CASSEGRSGRVYEQYF
many	TRBV7-2	TRBD2	TRBJ2-1	16	TGTGCCAGCAGCTTAGTGGGAGGGAGCTCCTACAATGAGCAGTTCTTC	CASSLVGGSSYNEQFF
few	TRBV15	-	TRBJ2-6	14	TGTGCCACCAGCAGAGATCGGAGACTCAACGTCCTGACTTTC	CATSRDRRLNVLTF
many	TRBV7-9	-	TRBJ1-4	15	TGTGCCAGCAGCCCGCAAAACGGGGTCAATGAAAAACTGTTTTTT	CASSPQNGVNEKLFF
many	TRBV4-2	-	TRBJ2-3	16	TGTGCCAGCAGCCTTCGGACAGCTACTAGCACAGATACGCAGTATTTT	CASSLRTATSTDTQYF
many	TRBV7-2	TRBD2	TRBJ2-5	14	TGTGCCAGCAGCCGGGGACTAGCGGAAGAGACCCAGTACTTC	CASSRGLAEETQYF
many	TRBV20-1	-	TRBJ2-7	15	TGCAGTGCTAGGAGGGATCTGGACAGACCCTACGAGCAGTACTTC	CSARRDLDRPYEQYF
many	TRBV4-3	TRBD1	TRBJ2-1	14	TGCGCCAGCAGCCAACAGGACAGGGGGAATGAGCAGTTCTTC	CASSQQDRGNEQFF
many	TRBV5-1	TRBD2	TRBJ2-1	15	TGCGCCAGCAGCTTGGCAGGGACTAGCCCCAATGAGCAGTTCTTC	CASSLAGTSPNEQFF
many	TRBV28	-	TRBJ1-1	12	TGTGCCAGCAGCAGGACACTCACTGAAGCTTTCTTT	CASSRTLTEAFF
many	TRBV28	-	TRBJ2-5	14	TGTGCCAGCAGGGGGGCGGGTTCTCAAGAGACCCAGTACTTC	CASRGAGSQETQYF
many	TRBV10-1	-	TRBJ2-5	11	TGCGCCAGCAGTGAGCTCCAGACCCAGTACTTC	CASSELQTQYF
many	TRBV7-9	-	TRBJ2-1	15	TGTGCCAGCAGTTCTGACGGGAGCTCCTACAATGAGCAGTTCTTC	CASSSDGSSYNEQFF
many	TRBV9	-	TRBJ1-6	13	TGTGCCAGCAGCATAGGGCGGAATTCACCCCTCCACTTT	CASSIGRNSPLHF
many	TRBV28	-	TRBJ1-2	13	TGTGCCAGCAGCCGAGGTAACGGGCTTGGCTACACCTTC	CASSRGNGLGYTF
many	TRBV5-1	TRBD1	TRBJ2-7	14	TGCGCCAGCAGCTCAGGACAGGGTTCCGAAGAGCAGTACTTC	CASSSGQGSEEQYF
many	TRBV10-2	-	TRBJ1-2	14	TGCGCCAGCAGTGAGTTGGGGGGCCCCTATGGCTACACCTTC	CASSELGGPYGYTF